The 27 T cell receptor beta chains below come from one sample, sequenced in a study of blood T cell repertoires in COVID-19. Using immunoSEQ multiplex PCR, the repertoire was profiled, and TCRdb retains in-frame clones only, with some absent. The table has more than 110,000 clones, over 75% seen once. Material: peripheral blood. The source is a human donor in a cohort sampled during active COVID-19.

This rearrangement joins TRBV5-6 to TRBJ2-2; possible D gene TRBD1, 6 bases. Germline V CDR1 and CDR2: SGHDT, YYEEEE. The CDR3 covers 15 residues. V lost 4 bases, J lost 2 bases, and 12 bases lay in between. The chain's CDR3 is CASSIGQTNTGELFF. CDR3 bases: TGTGCCAGCAGCATAGGACAGACAAACACCGGGGAGCTGTTTTTT.

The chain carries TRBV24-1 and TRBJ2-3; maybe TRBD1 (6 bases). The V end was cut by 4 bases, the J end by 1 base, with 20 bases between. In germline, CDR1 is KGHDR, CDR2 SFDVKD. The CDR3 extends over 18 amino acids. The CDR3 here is CATSDSDPRGEGTDTQYF. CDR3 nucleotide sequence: TGTGCCACCAGTGACTCTGATCCCAGGGGTGAGGGCACAGATACGCAGTATTTT.

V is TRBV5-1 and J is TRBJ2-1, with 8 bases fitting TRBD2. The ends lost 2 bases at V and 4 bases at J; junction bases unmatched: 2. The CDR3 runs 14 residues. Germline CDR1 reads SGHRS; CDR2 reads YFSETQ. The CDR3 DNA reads TGCGCCAGCAGCTTTGGACTAGCATACAATGAGCAGTTCTTC. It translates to CASSFGLAYNEQFF.

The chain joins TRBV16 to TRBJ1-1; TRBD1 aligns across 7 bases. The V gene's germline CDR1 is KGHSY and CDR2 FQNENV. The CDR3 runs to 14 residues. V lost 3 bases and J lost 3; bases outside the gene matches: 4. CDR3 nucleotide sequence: TGTGCCAGCAGCCATCAGGGGGGCTACACTGAAGCTTTCTTT. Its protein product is CASSHQGGYTEAFF.

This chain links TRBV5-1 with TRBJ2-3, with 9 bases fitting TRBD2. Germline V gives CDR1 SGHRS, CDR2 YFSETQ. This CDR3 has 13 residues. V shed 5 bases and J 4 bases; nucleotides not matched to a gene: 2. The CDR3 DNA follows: TGCGCCAGCAGAGGGACTAGCTCAGATACGCAGTATTTT. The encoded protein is CASRGTSSDTQYF.

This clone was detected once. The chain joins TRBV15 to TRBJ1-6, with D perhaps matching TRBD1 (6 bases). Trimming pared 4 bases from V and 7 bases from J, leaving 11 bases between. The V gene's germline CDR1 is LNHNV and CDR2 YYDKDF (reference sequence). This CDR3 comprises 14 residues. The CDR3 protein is CATSTGRGNSPLHF. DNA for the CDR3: TGTGCCACCAGCACAGGGAGGGGGAATTCACCCCTCCACTTT.

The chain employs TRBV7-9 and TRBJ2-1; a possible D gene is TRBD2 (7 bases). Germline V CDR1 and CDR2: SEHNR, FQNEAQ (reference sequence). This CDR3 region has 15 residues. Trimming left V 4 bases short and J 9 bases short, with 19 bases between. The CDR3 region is CASSSRGAGDIEQFF. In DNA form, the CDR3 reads TGTGCCAGCAGCTCACGGGGGGCAGGGGACATTGAGCAGTTCTTC.

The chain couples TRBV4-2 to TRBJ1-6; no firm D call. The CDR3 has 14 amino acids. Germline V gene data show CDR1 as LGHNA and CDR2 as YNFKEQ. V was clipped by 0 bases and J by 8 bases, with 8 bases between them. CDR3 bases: TGTGCCAGCAGCCAAGATAGAACAGATTCACCCCTCCACTTT. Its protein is CASSQDRTDSPLHF.

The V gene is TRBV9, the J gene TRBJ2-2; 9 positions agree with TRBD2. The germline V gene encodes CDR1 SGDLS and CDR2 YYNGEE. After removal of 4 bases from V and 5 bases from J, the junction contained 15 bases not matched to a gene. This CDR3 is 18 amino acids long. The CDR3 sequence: CASSPRVAGARVTGELFF. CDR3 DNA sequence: TGTGCCAGCAGCCCCCGGGTAGCGGGAGCACGGGTTACCGGGGAGCTGTTTTTT.

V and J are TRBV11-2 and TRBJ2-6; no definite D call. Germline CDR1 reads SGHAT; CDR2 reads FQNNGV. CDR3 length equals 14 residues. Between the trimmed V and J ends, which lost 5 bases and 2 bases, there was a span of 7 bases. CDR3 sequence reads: CASSARTGANVLTF. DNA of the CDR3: TGTGCCAGCAGCGCGAGGACTGGGGCCAACGTCCTGACTTTC.

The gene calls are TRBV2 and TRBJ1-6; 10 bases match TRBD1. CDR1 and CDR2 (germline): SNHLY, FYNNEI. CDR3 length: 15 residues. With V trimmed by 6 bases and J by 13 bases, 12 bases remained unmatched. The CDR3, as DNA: TGTGCCAGCAGGGTACCACGGGACAGGGGTCTGCCCCTCCACTTT. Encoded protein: CASRVPRDRGLPLHF.

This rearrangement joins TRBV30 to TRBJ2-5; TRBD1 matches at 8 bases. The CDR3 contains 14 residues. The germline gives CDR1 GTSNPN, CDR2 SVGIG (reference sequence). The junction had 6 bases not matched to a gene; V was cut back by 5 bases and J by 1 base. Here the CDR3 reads CAWGGTGGQETQYF. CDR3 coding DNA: TGTGCCTGGGGAGGAACAGGGGGCCAAGAGACCCAGTACTTC.

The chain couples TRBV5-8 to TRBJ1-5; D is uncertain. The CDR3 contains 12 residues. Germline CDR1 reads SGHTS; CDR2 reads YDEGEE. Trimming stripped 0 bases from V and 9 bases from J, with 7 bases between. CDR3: CASSLELAPQHF. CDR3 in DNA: TGTGCCAGCAGCTTGGAATTAGCGCCCCAGCATTTT.

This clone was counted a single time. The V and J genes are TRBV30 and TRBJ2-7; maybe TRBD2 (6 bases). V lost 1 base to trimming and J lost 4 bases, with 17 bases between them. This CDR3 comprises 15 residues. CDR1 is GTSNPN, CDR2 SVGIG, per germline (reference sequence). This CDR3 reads CAWSARGMNRYEQYV. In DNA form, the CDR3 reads TGTGCCTGGAGTGCCCGGGGGATGAATAGGTACGAGCAGTACGTC.

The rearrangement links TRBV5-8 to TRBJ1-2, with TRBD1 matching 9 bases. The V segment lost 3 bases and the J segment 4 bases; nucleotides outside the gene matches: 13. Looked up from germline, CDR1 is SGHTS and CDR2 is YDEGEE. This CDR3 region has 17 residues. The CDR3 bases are TGTGCCAGCAGCTACCGTCTGGGGACAGGGACCATCTATGGCTACACCTTC. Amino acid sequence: CASSYRLGTGTIYGYTF.

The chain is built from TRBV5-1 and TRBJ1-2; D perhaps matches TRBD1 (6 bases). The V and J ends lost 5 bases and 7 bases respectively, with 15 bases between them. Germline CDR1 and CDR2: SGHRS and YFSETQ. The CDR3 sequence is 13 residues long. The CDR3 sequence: CASSQTGIRGYTF. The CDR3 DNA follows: TGCGCCAGCAGTCAAACAGGGATCCGTGGCTACACCTTC.

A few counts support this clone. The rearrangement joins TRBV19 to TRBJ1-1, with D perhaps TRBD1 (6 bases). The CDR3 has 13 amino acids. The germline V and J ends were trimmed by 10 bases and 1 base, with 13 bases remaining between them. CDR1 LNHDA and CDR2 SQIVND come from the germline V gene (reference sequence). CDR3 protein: CATNLGQNTEAFF. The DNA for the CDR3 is TGTGCCACGAACTTGGGACAGAACACTGAAGCTTTCTTT.

CDR3 DNA sequence: TGTGCTAGTGGTTTGGTACGACTAGCGGGAGGGCCTGGGTACAATGAGCAGTTCTTC. Protein product: CASGLVRLAGGPGYNEQFF. The chain uses TRBV12-5 and TRBJ2-1; 14 nucleotides align to TRBD2. Unmatched junction bases numbered 8, after V lost 0 bases and J lost 4 bases. Germline-derived CDR1 and CDR2 are LGHNT and FRNRAP. CDR3 length equals 19 residues.

Written as DNA, the CDR3 is TGTGCCAGCAGTTTCAGGGGCGGAAAACTGTTTTTT. This gives the protein CASSFRGGKLFF. The chain links TRBV28 to TRBJ1-4; the D gene is possibly TRBD1 (6 bases). The CDR3 has 12 amino acids. The V gene's germline CDR1 is MDHEN and CDR2 SYDVKM. The V and J ends lost 3 bases and 10 bases respectively, with 9 bases between them.

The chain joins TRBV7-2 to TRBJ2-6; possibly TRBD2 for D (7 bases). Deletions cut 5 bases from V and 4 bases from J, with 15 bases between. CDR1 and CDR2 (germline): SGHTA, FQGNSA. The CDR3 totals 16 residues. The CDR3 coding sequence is TGTGCCAGCAGCCGGGGAGGGGGAGAGGGGGCCAACGTCCTGACTTTC. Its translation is CASSRGGGEGANVLTF.

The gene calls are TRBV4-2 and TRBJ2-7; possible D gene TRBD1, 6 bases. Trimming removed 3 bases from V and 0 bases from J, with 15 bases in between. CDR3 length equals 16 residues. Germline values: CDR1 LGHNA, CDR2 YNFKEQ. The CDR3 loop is CASSQSRGQNSYEQYF. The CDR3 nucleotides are TGTGCCAGCAGCCAGAGCCGGGGACAAAACTCCTACGAGCAGTACTTC.

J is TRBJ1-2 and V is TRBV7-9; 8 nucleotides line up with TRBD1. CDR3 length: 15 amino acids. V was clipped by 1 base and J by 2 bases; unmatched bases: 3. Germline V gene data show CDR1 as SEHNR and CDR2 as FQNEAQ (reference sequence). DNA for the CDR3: TGTGCCAGCAGCTTAGTACAGGGGGTAAACTATGGCTACACCTTC. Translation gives CASSLVQGVNYGYTF.

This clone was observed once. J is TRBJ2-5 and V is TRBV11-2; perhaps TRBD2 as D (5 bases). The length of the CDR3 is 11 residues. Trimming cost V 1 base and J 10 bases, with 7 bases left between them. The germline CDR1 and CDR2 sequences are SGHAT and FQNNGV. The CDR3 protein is CASSLGELQYF. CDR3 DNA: TGTGCCAGCAGCTTAGGGGAGCTCCAGTACTTC.

CDR3 sequence reads: CASSLLADNYGYTF. The CDR3 nucleotides read TGTGCCAGCAGTCTTCTTGCAGATAACTATGGCTACACCTTC. The chain links TRBV2 to TRBJ1-2; D uncertain. The CDR3 totals 14 residues. The ends were cut back, 5 bases at V and 1 base at J, with 11 bases in the middle. Germline V gives CDR1 SNHLY, CDR2 FYNNEI.

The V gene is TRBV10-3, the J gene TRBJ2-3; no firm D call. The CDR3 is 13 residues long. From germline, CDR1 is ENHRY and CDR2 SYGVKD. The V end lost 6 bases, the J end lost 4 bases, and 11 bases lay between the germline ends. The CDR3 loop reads CAIRDPGPDTQYF. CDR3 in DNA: TGTGCCATCAGAGACCCAGGCCCAGATACGCAGTATTTT.

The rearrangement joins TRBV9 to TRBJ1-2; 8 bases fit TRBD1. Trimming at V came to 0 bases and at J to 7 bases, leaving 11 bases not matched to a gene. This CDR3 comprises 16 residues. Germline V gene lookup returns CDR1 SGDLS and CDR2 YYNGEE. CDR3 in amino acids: CASSVGVVGQAGGYTF. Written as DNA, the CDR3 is TGTGCCAGCAGCGTAGGAGTAGTGGGACAGGCGGGTGGCTACACCTTC.

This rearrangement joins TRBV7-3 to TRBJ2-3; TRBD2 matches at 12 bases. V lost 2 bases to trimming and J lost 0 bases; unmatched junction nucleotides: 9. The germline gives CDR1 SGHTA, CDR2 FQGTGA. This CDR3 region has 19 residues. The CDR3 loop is CASSLGDLAGGFSTDTQYF. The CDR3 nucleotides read TGTGCCAGCAGCTTAGGAGACCTAGCGGGGGGGTTTAGCACAGATACGCAGTATTTT.